This T cell receptor beta chain was profiled in a study of blood T cell repertoires in COVID-19. In the study overall: COVID-19 samples, acute and convalescent, were from the United States, Italy and Spain.

As originally analysed: Quantification of nucleated cells was approximated via reference gene primer amplification. Repertoires were generated with immunoSEQ multiplex PCR, while TCRdb's copy carries only in-frame clones and drops some. V, J and clone size are those of that table, while D and trimming were read from the DNA. The top ten hold under 3% of the sample, which has around 300,000 clones, approximately 81% seen once. Donors in Cohort 3 who had recovered were those with two negative PCRs, healthcare professional clearance, or resolution of their symptoms. Germline V CDR1 and CDR2: LNHDA, SQIVND (reference sequence). V lost 5 bases, J lost 6 bases, and 5 bases stayed unmatched. The CDR3 spans 15 residues.

This clonotype originated in a woman aged 50 to 60 who had recovered from COVID-19. Sequencing was performed on PBMCs or T cells enriched from blood (not recorded which). This rearrangement joins TRBV19 to TRBJ1-6; 9 bases are shared with TRBD1. CDR3 DNA: TGTGCCAGTAGTCTCGGGACAGGGTCTAATTCACCCCTCCACTTT. Amino acids: CASSLGTGSNSPLHF. Looking up the rest from reference TRBV19 and TRBJ1-6 gives the full variable domain: DGGITQSPKYLFRKEGQNVTLSCEQNLNHDAMYWYRQDPGQGLRLIYYSQIVNDFQKGDIAEGYSVSREKKESFPLTVTSAQKNPTAFYLCASSLGTGSNSPLHFGNGTRLTVT.